This T cell receptor beta chain was captured by sequencing in a study of immune evolution from preneoplasia to lung adenocarcinoma. The CDR3 contains 16 residues. The V gene lost 0 bases and the J gene lost 6 bases, with 15 bases spanning the gap. CDR1 and CDR2 (germline): MGHRA, YSYEKL. The method was immunoSEQ multiplex PCR; TCRdb's version includes in-frame clones alone and lacks a portion of them. The table lists tens of thousands of clones, 70% to 85% of them singletons, with around 5.6% in the top ten. This receptor was taken from a person in their sixties or seventies with lung adenocarcinoma. Sequencing was performed on FFPE invasive lung adenocarcinoma tissue. The rearrangement uses TRBV4-1 and TRBJ2-1; D is ambiguous. CDR3 amino acids: CASSQDPSRTTNEQFF. CDR3 bases: TGCGCCAGCAGCCAAGATCCCTCCCGGACCACCAATGAGCAGTTCTTC.